What follows are 10 T cell receptor beta chains derived from one specimen sequenced in a study of T cell responses to AZD1222 COVID-19 vaccine. The protocol was immunoSEQ multiplex PCR, while the TCRdb copy is restricted to in-frame clones and leaves out a portion. The sample contains some 130,000 clones, roughly 89% of which appear only once. Sequences were derived from peripheral blood, sampled on day 0 of AZD1222 vaccination. These receptors came from an adult in good health.

This chain links TRBV3-1 (or the pseudogene TRBV3-2) with TRBJ2-7; either TRBD1 or TRBD2 may fit D (6 bases each). CDR3 length: 15 amino acids. V shed 3 bases and J shed 1 base, with 13 bases lying between them. Germline V gene data show CDR1 as LGHDT and CDR2 as YNNKEL (reference sequence). CDR3 sequence: CASSHGGQPSYEQYF. For the CDR3, the DNA is TGTGCCAGCAGCCATGGGGGGCAGCCGTCCTACGAGCAGTACTTC.

V is TRBV27 and J is TRBJ1-1, with 7 bases fitting TRBD1. Germline CDR1 is MNHEY and CDR2 is SMNVEV (reference sequence). The length of the CDR3 is 17 residues. V lost 6 bases, J lost 1 base, and 14 bases stayed unmatched. CDR3 in amino acids: CASRQLQGSMWNTEAFF. The DNA of the CDR3 is TGTGCCAGCAGGCAATTACAGGGGTCTATGTGGAACACTGAAGCTTTCTTT.

CDR3 nucleotides: TGTGCCAGCAGCTTCCTCCGGGCCAGGGCCACCGGTGAGCAGTTCTTC. Translation gives CASSFLRARATGEQFF. V gene TRBV5-6 combines with J gene TRBJ2-1; TRBD1 is a possible D gene (5 bases). The CDR3 spans 16 residues. CDR1 is SGHDT, CDR2 YYEEEE, per germline. The V end was cut by 2 bases, the J end by 9 bases, with 21 bases between.

CDR3 amino acids: CASRPVRTGYEQYF. DNA of the CDR3: TGTGCCAGCAGGCCGGTACGGACAGGATACGAGCAGTACTTC. The chain carries TRBV27 and TRBJ2-7; TRBD1 aligns across 7 bases. CDR3 size: 14 residues. V lost 6 bases and J lost 4; bases outside the gene matches: 9. Germline V gene sequence: CDR1 MNHEY, CDR2 SMNVEV (reference sequence).

This sequence joins TRBV11-3 and TRBJ1-6; D might be TRBD1 (6 bases). This CDR3 spans 16 amino acids. Germline lookup yields CDR1 SGHNT and CDR2 YENEEA. Trimming took off 7 bases at V and 7 bases at J, with 20 bases between the two ends. The CDR3 coding sequence is TGTGCCAGCAACTGGGGGATAACAGGGTACAATTCACCCCTCCACTTT. The encoded protein is CASNWGITGYNSPLHF. The whole variable domain, filled in from reference TRBV11-3 and TRBJ1-6, reads EAGVVQSPRYKIIEKKQPVAFWCNPISGHNTLYWYLQNLGQGPELLIRYENEEAVDDSQLPKDRFSAERLKGVDSTLKIQPAELGDSAVYLCASNWGITGYNSPLHFGNGTRLTVT.

This clone showed up just once. The chain combines TRBV11-2 with TRBJ1-2; unclear D gene. From germline, CDR1 is SGHAT and CDR2 FQNNGV. Trimming removed 0 bases from V and 4 bases from J, with 6 bases in between. The CDR3 runs 13 residues. In DNA form, the CDR3 reads TGTGCCAGCAGCTTAGACCCCACCTATGGCTACACCTTC. Amino acids: CASSLDPTYGYTF.

The rearrangement uses TRBV18 and TRBJ1-1, with D tentatively TRBD1 (5 bases). CDR1 and CDR2 from the germline V gene are KGHSH and LQKENI. The CDR3 contains 14 residues. V was cut by 1 base and J by 3 bases, with 9 bases left in between. The CDR3 protein is CASSPRVGDTEAFF. The CDR3 DNA reads TGTGCCAGCTCACCACGGGTAGGGGACACTGAAGCTTTCTTT. Complete variable domain (other parts from reference TRBV18 and TRBJ1-1): NAGVMQNPRHLVRRRGQEARLRCSPMKGHSHVYWYRQLPEEGLKFMVYLQKENIIDESGMPKERFSAEFPKEGPSILRIQQVVRGDSAAYFCASSPRVGDTEAFFGQGTRLTVV.

A note on this clone: Germline and junction disagree at one end, which may indicate a read error. V is TRBV7-2 and J is TRBJ1-1; the D gene is possibly TRBD1 (5 bases). Germline CDR1 is SGHTA and CDR2 is FQGNSA. This CDR3 spans 15 amino acids. CDR3 amino acids: CACSLTGRENTEAFF. The CDR3 DNA reads TGTGCCTGCAGCTTAACGGGGCGGGAGAACACTGAAGCTTTCTTT.

J is TRBJ2-5 and V is TRBV5-1; tentative D call: TRBD2 (5 bases). The CDR3 contains 12 residues. CDR1 and CDR2 (germline): SGHRS, YFSETQ. V dropped 4 bases and J dropped 11 bases, with 15 bases sitting between them. CDR3 protein: CASSTSPSPQYF. In DNA, the CDR3 is TGCGCCAGCAGCACCTCCCCTAGCCCTCAGTACTTC.

The genes are TRBV30 and TRBJ1-3; D is unresolved. Germline V gene sequence: CDR1 GTSNPN, CDR2 SVGIG (reference sequence). CDR3 length equals 13 residues. Trimming took 1 base from V and 4 from J, leaving 8 bases between them. CDR3 sequence (DNA): TGTGCCTGGAGTGGGCCATCCGGAAACACCATATATTTT. Its protein is CAWSGPSGNTIYF.